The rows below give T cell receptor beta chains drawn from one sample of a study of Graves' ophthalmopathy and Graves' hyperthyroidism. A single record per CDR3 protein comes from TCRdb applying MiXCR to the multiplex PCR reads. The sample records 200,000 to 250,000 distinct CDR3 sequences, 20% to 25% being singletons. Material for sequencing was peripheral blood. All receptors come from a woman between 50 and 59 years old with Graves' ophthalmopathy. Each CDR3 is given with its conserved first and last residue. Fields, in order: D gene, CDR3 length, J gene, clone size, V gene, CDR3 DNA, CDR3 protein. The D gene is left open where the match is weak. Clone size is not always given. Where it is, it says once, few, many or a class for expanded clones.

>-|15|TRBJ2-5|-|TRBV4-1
TGCGCCAGCAGCCAAGCCAAATACCCTGAAGAGACCCAGTACTTC
CASSQAKYPEETQYF
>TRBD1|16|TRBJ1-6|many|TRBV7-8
TGTGCCAGCAGCCCCGGGACAGGCGATTATAATTCACCCCTCCACTTT
CASSPGTGDYNSPLHF
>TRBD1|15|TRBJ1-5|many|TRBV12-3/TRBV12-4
TGTGCCAGCAGCCCCGACAGGGGTGGCAATCAGCCCCAGCATTTT
CASSPDRGGNQPQHF
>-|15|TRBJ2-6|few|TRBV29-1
TGCAGCGTCATCGGGACCCCTTTGGGGGCCAACGTCCTGACTTTC
CSVIGTPLGANVLTF
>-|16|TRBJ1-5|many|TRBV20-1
TGCAGTGCTACCATACCCCAGGGCCGCCCCAATCAGCCCCAGCATTTT
CSATIPQGRPNQPQHF
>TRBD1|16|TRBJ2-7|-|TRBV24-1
TGTGCCACCAGTGATTTCCCCTTAGACAGGGACTACGAGCAGTACTTC
CATSDFPLDRDYEQYF
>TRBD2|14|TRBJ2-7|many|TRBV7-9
TGTGCCAGCAGCCGAGCCGCGGGAGAACGCGAGCAGTACTTC
CASSRAAGEREQYF
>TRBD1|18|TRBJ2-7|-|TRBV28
TGTGCCAGCAGTTTACCCCTGACAGGGGGCAAACGATCCTACGAGCAGTACTTC
CASSLPLTGGKRSYEQYF
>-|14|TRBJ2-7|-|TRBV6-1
TGTGCCAGCAGTGAAGGGGGGGATGGCTACGAGCAGTACTTC
CASSEGGDGYEQYF
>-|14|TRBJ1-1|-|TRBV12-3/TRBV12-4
TGTGCCAGCAGAGCTCCTTATAGGGGCACTGAAGCTTTCTTT
CASRAPYRGTEAFF
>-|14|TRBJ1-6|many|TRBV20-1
TGCAGTGCCCGGCGGATGGGTTCTGGATCACCCCTCCACTTT
CSARRMGSGSPLHF
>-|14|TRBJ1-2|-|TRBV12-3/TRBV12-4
TGTGCCAGCAGAACGATAGGGTCCGGTCGAGGCTACATCTTC
CASRTIGSGRGYIF
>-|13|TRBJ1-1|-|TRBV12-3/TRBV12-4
TGTGCCAGCAGTACCGGGCCATACACTGAAGCTTTCTTT
CASSTGPYTEAFF
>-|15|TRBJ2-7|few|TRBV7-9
TGTGCCACCAGCGAGGGGGGACTCCGGAGCCACGAGCAGTACTTC
CATSEGGLRSHEQYF
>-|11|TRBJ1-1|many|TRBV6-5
TGTGCCAGCAGAAATGAGGGTGAAGCTTTCTTT
CASRNEGEAFF
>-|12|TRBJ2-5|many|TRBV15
TGTGCCACCAGCAGAGACTTGCGGACCCAGTACTTC
CATSRDLRTQYF
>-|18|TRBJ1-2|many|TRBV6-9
TGTGCCAGCGACCCCTCCCTAATGTGGCAGCCCTACGGCTATGGCTACACCTTC
CASDPSLMWQPYGYGYTF